Below are 15 T cell receptor beta chains sequenced from a single sample in a study of CD8+ T cells in alopecia areata. This sample's treatment: oral pan-JAK inhibitor, 5-10 mg twice daily. Sequencing templates came from extracted RNA that was reverse transcribed into cDNA. The method was immunoSEQ multiplex PCR; TCRdb's version includes in-frame clones alone and lacks a portion of them. This sample has 60,000 to 85,000 clones, with 29% found just once. The sample was CD8+ T cells sorted from blood, taken at week 4, from a patient treated with tofacitinib. The receptors were gathered from a human donor with alopecia areata.

The chain uses TRBV29-1 and TRBJ1-1; no reliable D call. Germline-derived CDR1 and CDR2 are SQVTM and ANQGSEA. There are 13 residues in the CDR3. V lost 3 bases to trimming and J lost 2 bases, with 10 bases between them. The CDR3 coding sequence is TGCAGCGTTGAGGGTATTTCTAACACTGAAGCTTTCTTT. Translating gives CSVEGISNTEAFF. The full variable domain, in which reference TRBV29-1 and TRBJ1-1 provide the parts outside the CDR3, is SAVISQKPSRDICQRGTSLTIQCQVDSQVTMMFWYRQQPGQSLTLIATANQGSEATYESGFVIDKFPISRPNLTFSTLTVSNMSPEDSSIYLCSVEGISNTEAFFGQGTRLTVV.

The CDR3 region has the DNA TGCAGCGTGCCCGGAGTCTCCTACAATGAGCAGTTCTTC. This sequence encodes CSVPGVSYNEQFF. V and J are TRBV29-1 and TRBJ2-1, with D unresolved. Per germline, CDR1 SQVTM and CDR2 ANQGSEA. V lost 6 bases and J lost 0, with 9 bases in between. The CDR3 is 13 amino acids.

The chain is built from TRBV7-9 and TRBJ1-1; D is unresolved. The CDR3 is made up of 10 amino acids. V was clipped by 5 bases and J by 13 bases, with 11 bases between them. Germline V CDR1 and CDR2: SEHNR, FQNEAQ (reference sequence). CDR3 region: CASSPHVGFF. The CDR3 nucleotides are TGTGCCAGCAGCCCCCACGTCGGTTTCTTT.

J is TRBJ2-6 and V is TRBV9; D is unclear. Germline V gene sequence: CDR1 SGDLS, CDR2 YYNGEE. Trimming took 3 bases from V and 0 from J, leaving 7 bases between them. The CDR3 contains 15 residues. The CDR3 protein is CASSELISGANVLTF. The CDR3 region has the DNA TGTGCCAGCAGCGAACTGATCTCTGGGGCCAACGTCCTGACTTTC.

This chain joins TRBV29-1 and TRBJ1-3; unclear D gene. From germline, CDR1 is SQVTM and CDR2 ANQGSEA. The CDR3 loop spans 12 amino acids. The V and J ends lost 1 base and 2 bases respectively, with 3 bases between them. CDR3 loop: CSVEAAGNTIYF. CDR3 in DNA: TGCAGCGTTGAAGCTGCTGGAAACACCATATATTTT.

This chain links TRBV29-1 with TRBJ2-5; TRBD2 aligns across 7 bases. With 3 bases clipped from V and 5 bases from J, the junction kept 12 bases outside the gene matches. Germline V gene data show CDR1 as SQVTM and CDR2 as ANQGSEA. This CDR3 comprises 15 residues. The CDR3 nucleotides are TGCAGCGTTGACTCAGAGCTAGCGGACCGGGAGACCCAGTACTTC. Translating gives CSVDSELADRETQYF. The full variable domain, completed using reference TRBV29-1 and TRBJ2-5, is SAVISQKPSRDICQRGTSLTIQCQVDSQVTMMFWYRQQPGQSLTLIATANQGSEATYESGFVIDKFPISRPNLTFSTLTVSNMSPEDSSIYLCSVDSELADRETQYFGPGTRLLVL.

There are a few counts of this clone. The rearrangement links TRBV29-1 to TRBJ1-1, with D unresolved. The CDR3 has 12 residues. Per the germline V gene, CDR1 is SQVTM and CDR2 is ANQGSEA. Trimming removed 5 bases at V and 2 bases at J, with 9 bases between. The CDR3 reads CSVLPANTEAFF. The DNA of the CDR3 is TGCAGCGTTCTGCCGGCCAACACTGAAGCTTTCTTT.

The genes are TRBV9 and TRBJ1-1; 9 nucleotides line up with TRBD1. In germline, CDR1 is SGDLS, CDR2 YYNGEE. The CDR3 contains 14 residues. V trimming: 4 bases; J trimming: 3 bases; junction bases outside the gene matches: 4. The CDR3 loop is CASSNRDRDTEAFF. The CDR3 DNA reads TGTGCCAGCAGCAACCGGGACAGGGACACTGAAGCTTTCTTT.

The gene calls are TRBV6-5 and TRBJ2-6, with a weak D call TRBD1 (6 bases). This CDR3 has 15 residues. The V and J ends lost 10 bases and 2 bases respectively, with 15 bases between them. Germline V gene data show CDR1 as MNHEY and CDR2 as SVGAGI. CDR3 loop: CAIGDKGPGANVLTF. CDR3 bases: TGTGCCATCGGGGACAAGGGCCCTGGGGCCAACGTCCTGACTTTC.

This chain uses TRBV5-4 with TRBJ1-1, with 8 bases identical to TRBD1. Germline CDR1 reads SGHNT; CDR2 reads YYREEE (reference sequence). J lost 8 bases, V lost 7 bases, and 16 bases had no gene match. This CDR3 comprises 15 residues. The CDR3 DNA follows: TGTGCCAGCCGCTGGGGGACAGGTGGCTCCGGGGAAGCTTTCTTT. Protein sequence: CASRWGTGGSGEAFF.

V usage is TRBV9 and J usage is TRBJ1-5; D is unresolved. There are 13 residues in the CDR3. Germline V gene data show CDR1 as SGDLS and CDR2 as YYNGEE. Trimming shortened V by 3 bases and J by 4 bases, and 8 bases separated the two germline ends. The CDR3 sequence is CASSADGNQPQHF. The CDR3 bases are TGTGCCAGCAGCGCGGACGGTAATCAGCCCCAGCATTTT.

CDR3: CSVVVRVREQFF. DNA for the CDR3: TGCAGCGTGGTCGTCCGGGTGCGGGAGCAGTTCTTC. The V gene is TRBV29-1, the J gene TRBJ2-1; D uncertain. Germline-derived CDR1 and CDR2 are SQVTM and ANQGSEA. CDR3 length: 12 amino acids. Trimming took off 6 bases at V and 10 bases at J, with 16 bases between the two ends.

The genes are TRBV2 and TRBJ1-2; D gene unclear. Germline V CDR1 and CDR2: SNHLY, FYNNEI. Trimming cost V 10 bases and J 4 bases, with 10 bases left between them. The length of the CDR3 is 11 residues. CDR3 loop: CATLTSYGYTF. The CDR3 bases are TGTGCCACCCTGACCTCCTATGGCTACACCTTC.

This chain joins TRBV7-9 and TRBJ2-1; 8 bases line up with TRBD2. CDR1 and CDR2 (germline): SEHNR, FQNEAQ (reference sequence). The CDR3 totals 12 residues. Losses at the gene ends were 5 bases for V and 9 bases for J; bases not matched to a gene: 3. The CDR3: CASSTGLGEQFF. In DNA form, the CDR3 reads TGTGCCAGCAGCACGGGACTAGGTGAGCAGTTCTTC.

The chain combines TRBV4-1 with TRBJ2-4; 10 nucleotides match TRBD1. V shed 2 bases, J shed 4 bases, and the junction held 11 bases outside the gene matches. Germline V gene lookup returns CDR1 MGHRA and CDR2 YSYEKL. CDR3 length equals 18 residues. This chain's CDR3 is CASSQTLGQGMTKNIQYF. Written as DNA, the CDR3 is TGCGCCAGCAGCCAAACCCTGGGACAGGGGATGACGAAAAACATTCAGTACTTC.